These 23 T cell receptor beta chains came from one sample sequenced in a study of cytomegalovirus exposure and HLA in healthy donors. Primers for the PCR totalled 60 Vbeta and 13 Jbeta. Here immunoSEQ multiplex PCR was the method, and the copy in TCRdb shows in-frame clones only, minus some. Found here are a few hundred thousand clones, around 79% of them singletons; the top ten hold around 1.8%. The sequenced material came from PBMCs. Receptors were obtained from a man aged 18-30 years in good health and CMV-seronegative.

This clone was picked up a small number of times. The chain links TRBV5-4 to TRBJ2-3, with 10 bases lining up with TRBD2. This CDR3 contains 14 residues. V lost 5 bases, J lost 4 bases, and 4 bases stayed unmatched. CDR1 is SGHNT, CDR2 YYREEE, per germline (reference sequence). The CDR3 reads CASSPSGGSDTQYF. In DNA, the CDR3 is TGTGCCAGCAGTCCTAGCGGGGGATCAGATACGCAGTATTTT.

This chain joins TRBV7-8 and TRBJ2-1, with 7 nucleotides matching TRBD2. The CDR3 totals 15 residues. Germline CDR1 reads SGHVS; CDR2 reads FQNEAQ. The J segment lost 6 bases and the V segment lost 4 bases, leaving 9 bases of the junction unmatched. DNA of the CDR3: TGTGCCAGCAGCTGGACTAGTCATACGGGCAATGAGCAGTTCTTC. This gives the protein CASSWTSHTGNEQFF.

This chain links TRBV11-2 with TRBJ1-3; the D is unclear. The germline V and J ends were trimmed by 4 bases and 0 bases, with 16 bases remaining between them. Per germline, CDR1 SGHAT and CDR2 FQNNGV. This CDR3 has 17 residues. CDR3 in DNA: TGTGCCAGCAGCTCCCTGTCAAGGACTTACTCTGGAAACACCATATATTTT. Protein sequence: CASSSLSRTYSGNTIYF.

V gene TRBV30 combines with J gene TRBJ2-1; D is unclear. This CDR3 region has 14 residues. Germline CDR1 reads GTSNPN; CDR2 reads SVGIG (reference sequence). Trimming shortened V by 0 bases and J by 7 bases, and 13 bases separated the two germline ends. CDR3 protein: CAWSVLQQVNEQFF. The CDR3 DNA is TGTGCCTGGAGTGTACTGCAGCAGGTTAATGAGCAGTTCTTC.

This chain uses TRBV6-4 with TRBJ2-1; possibly TRBD2 for D (5 bases). The germline V and J ends were trimmed by 6 bases and 10 bases, with 16 bases remaining between them. Germline CDR1 and CDR2: MRHNA and SNTAGT. This CDR3 has 13 amino acids. This CDR3 is CASSAASAGEQFF. For the CDR3, the DNA is TGTGCCAGCAGCGCAGCTTCCGCGGGCGAGCAGTTCTTC.

The rearrangement links TRBV11-1 to TRBJ2-7; 8 bases fit TRBD1. The CDR3 sequence is 14 residues long. The trim removed 7 bases at V and 1 base at J, leaving 6 bases unmatched. Germline-derived CDR1 and CDR2 are SGHAT and FQDESV (reference sequence). CDR3 residues: CASTEDRESYEQYF. CDR3 DNA sequence: TGTGCCAGCACCGAGGACAGGGAATCCTACGAGCAGTACTTC.

In its sample, this clone was seen a few times. The rearrangement uses TRBV13 and TRBJ2-5; 11 positions agree with TRBD1. Germline-derived CDR1 and CDR2 are PRHDT and FYEKMQ (reference sequence). The CDR3 length is 15 residues. V lost 3 bases to trimming and J lost 5 bases; unmatched junction nucleotides: 5. CDR3: CASSFRTGGRETQYF. The CDR3 DNA follows: TGTGCCAGCAGCTTCAGGACAGGGGGCAGGGAGACCCAGTACTTC.

Ten or more counts support this clone. The V gene is TRBV19, the J gene TRBJ2-5, with 9 bases lining up with TRBD1. The V segment lost 5 bases and the J segment 5 bases; nucleotides outside the gene matches: 9. This CDR3 is 15 amino acids long. Germline lookup yields CDR1 LNHDA and CDR2 SQIVND (reference sequence). The CDR3 here is CASSPTGGGLETQYF. The CDR3 nucleotides are TGTGCCAGTAGTCCTACAGGGGGCGGATTGGAGACCCAGTACTTC.

The rearrangement uses TRBV6-5 and TRBJ2-5, with TRBD2 matching over 9 bases. The DNA end is a closer match to TRBJ2-7, so the J assignment may be wrong. CDR3 size: 15 residues. The germline CDR1 and CDR2 sequences are MNHEY and SVGAGI. CDR3 sequence (DNA): TGTGCCAGCAGTCACTTAAGCGGGAGGATCAACGAGCAGTACTTC. This codes for CASSHLSGRINEQYF.

The gene calls are TRBV28 and TRBJ2-2, with 14 bases aligning to TRBD2. V trimming: 5 bases; J trimming: 5 bases; junction bases outside the gene matches: 7. The germline V gene encodes CDR1 MDHEN and CDR2 SYDVKM. The CDR3 runs to 17 residues. CDR3: CASSVGLAGEWTGELFF. The CDR3 region has the DNA TGTGCCAGCAGTGTGGGACTAGCGGGGGAATGGACCGGGGAGCTGTTTTTT.

V is TRBV7-8 and J is TRBJ2-2, with TRBD1 matching 7 bases. Germline V gives CDR1 SGHVS, CDR2 FQNEAQ. Unmatched junction bases numbered 9, after V lost 5 bases and J lost 6 bases. This CDR3 spans 15 amino acids. DNA of the CDR3: TGTGCCAGCAGCCCCCCGACAGGGCGGTCCGGGGAGCTGTTTTTT. Its translation: CASSPPTGRSGELFF.

The rearrangement joins TRBV7-8 to TRBJ2-1; 9 bases line up with TRBD1. V was pared by 1 base and J by 3 bases, with 1 base of the junction left unmatched. Germline assignment: CDR1 SGHVS and CDR2 FQNEAQ. This CDR3 contains 15 residues. The CDR3 nucleotides read TGTGCCAGCAGCTTAGGGACAGGGGTCTACAATGAGCAGTTCTTC. This codes for CASSLGTGVYNEQFF.

The chain employs TRBV4-2 and TRBJ2-7; 7 bases match TRBD1. CDR1 LGHNA and CDR2 YNFKEQ come from the germline V gene. CDR3 length: 17 amino acids. Unmatched junction bases numbered 11, after V lost 0 bases and J lost 3 bases. The CDR3: CASSQDLERTGIYEQYF. In DNA, the CDR3 is TGTGCCAGCAGCCAAGATCTGGAGAGGACAGGAATCTACGAGCAGTACTTC.

This chain uses TRBV15 with TRBJ2-3; D gene uncertain. Trimming removed 3 bases from V and 4 bases from J, with 8 bases in between. Per germline, CDR1 LNHNV and CDR2 YYDKDF (reference sequence). This CDR3 region has 13 residues. The DNA of the CDR3 is TGTGCCACCAGCAGGTCAGGCCCAGATACGCAGTATTTT. Translation gives CATSRSGPDTQYF.

This clone showed up just a few times. The rearrangement uses TRBV6-5 and TRBJ2-3, with 10 bases identical to TRBD2. V shed 5 bases, J shed 6 bases, and the junction held 5 bases outside the gene matches. CDR3 length: 14 residues. Germline V gives CDR1 MNHEY, CDR2 SVGAGI. The CDR3 is CASSSGGAPDTQYF. CDR3 sequence (DNA): TGTGCCAGCAGTAGCGGGGGGGCACCGGATACGCAGTATTTT.

Comments on this clone: Relative to the germline gene, one junction end is altered; a read error may explain this. The chain combines TRBV7-9 with TRBJ1-1; 7 nucleotides align to TRBD1. The CDR3 totals 16 residues. Germline V gene lookup returns CDR1 SEHNR and CDR2 FQNEAQ (reference sequence). In DNA form, the CDR3 reads TGTTCCAGCAGCCGGACAGGAAGAAAAAGTGGCACTGAAGCTTTCTTT. Encoded protein: CSSSRTGRKSGTEAFF. The entire variable domain, with the rest obtained from reference TRBV7-9 and TRBJ1-1, is as follows: DTGVSQNPRHKITKRGQNVTFRCDPISEHNRLYWYRQTLGQGPEFLTYFQNEAQLEKSRLLSDRFSAERPKGSFSTLEIQRTEQGDSAMYLCSSSRTGRKSGTEAFFGQGTRLTVV.

The gene calls are TRBV19 and TRBJ1-5; D is perhaps TRBD1 (5 bases). CDR1 is LNHDA and CDR2 is SQIVND in the germline V gene (reference sequence). The CDR3 loop spans 15 amino acids. V gave up 1 base and J gave up 7 bases, with 14 bases separating them. The CDR3 region has the DNA TGTGCCAGTAGTATAGGCGGGACTTCGGGGCAGCCCCAGCATTTT. Residues: CASSIGGTSGQPQHF.

The rearrangement joins TRBV5-5 to TRBJ2-7; TRBD1 agrees at 7 bases. CDR1 and CDR2 (germline): SGHKS, YYEKEE (reference sequence). V shed 7 bases and J 1 base; nucleotides not matched to a gene: 8. The CDR3 extends over 14 amino acids. CDR3 loop: CASSQGVPSYEQYF. CDR3 nucleotides: TGTGCCAGCTCTCAGGGGGTTCCTTCCTACGAGCAGTACTTC.

The rearrangement joins TRBV30 to TRBJ2-1, with 8 bases fitting TRBD1. J lost 4 bases, V lost 4 bases, and 18 bases had no gene match. This CDR3 has 18 residues. Per the germline V gene, CDR1 is GTSNPN and CDR2 is SVGIG (reference sequence). This CDR3 reads CAWNSPQNRDRPYNEQFF. CDR3 bases: TGTGCCTGGAATTCCCCTCAAAACCGGGACAGGCCTTACAATGAGCAGTTCTTC.

The V and J genes are TRBV4-3 and TRBJ1-2; no firm D call. This CDR3 contains 18 residues. V lost 1 base and J lost 0, with 18 bases in between. Germline CDR1 LGHNA, CDR2 YSLEER. CDR3 region: CASSQALYGLLSNYGYTF. In DNA, the CDR3 is TGCGCCAGCAGCCAAGCTTTATACGGCTTACTATCTAACTATGGCTACACCTTC.

V usage is TRBV9 and J usage is TRBJ1-1; a weak D match, TRBD1 (6 bases). Germline CDR1 and CDR2: SGDLS and YYNGEE. V shed 3 bases and J shed 0 bases, with 9 bases lying between them. The CDR3 is made up of 14 amino acids. CDR3 coding DNA: TGTGCCAGCAGCGGAGGACAGCTGAACACTGAAGCTTTCTTT. It is translated as CASSGGQLNTEAFF.

The count of this clone is one. V is TRBV6-6 and J is TRBJ1-2; D uncertain. CDR1 is MNHNY and CDR2 is SVGAGI in the germline V gene (reference sequence). CDR3 size: 15 residues. Trimming took off 6 bases at V and 4 bases at J, with 18 bases between the two ends. CDR3 loop: CASRSPGDLSYGYTF. CDR3 coding DNA: TGTGCCAGCAGGTCCCCCGGAGACTTAAGCTATGGCTACACCTTC.

With regard to this clone: The sample has other DNA sequences that encode this CDR3 too. The J gene is TRBJ2-7, the V gene TRBV5-1; maybe TRBD2 (6 bases). The CDR3 contains 15 residues. From germline, CDR1 is SGHRS and CDR2 YFSETQ. The germline V and J ends were trimmed by 4 bases and 6 bases, with 20 bases remaining between them. CDR3 nucleotide sequence: TGCGCCAGCAGCCTCGGGACTGGGCTGGGCGGCGAGCAGTACTTC. Translating gives CASSLGTGLGGEQYF.